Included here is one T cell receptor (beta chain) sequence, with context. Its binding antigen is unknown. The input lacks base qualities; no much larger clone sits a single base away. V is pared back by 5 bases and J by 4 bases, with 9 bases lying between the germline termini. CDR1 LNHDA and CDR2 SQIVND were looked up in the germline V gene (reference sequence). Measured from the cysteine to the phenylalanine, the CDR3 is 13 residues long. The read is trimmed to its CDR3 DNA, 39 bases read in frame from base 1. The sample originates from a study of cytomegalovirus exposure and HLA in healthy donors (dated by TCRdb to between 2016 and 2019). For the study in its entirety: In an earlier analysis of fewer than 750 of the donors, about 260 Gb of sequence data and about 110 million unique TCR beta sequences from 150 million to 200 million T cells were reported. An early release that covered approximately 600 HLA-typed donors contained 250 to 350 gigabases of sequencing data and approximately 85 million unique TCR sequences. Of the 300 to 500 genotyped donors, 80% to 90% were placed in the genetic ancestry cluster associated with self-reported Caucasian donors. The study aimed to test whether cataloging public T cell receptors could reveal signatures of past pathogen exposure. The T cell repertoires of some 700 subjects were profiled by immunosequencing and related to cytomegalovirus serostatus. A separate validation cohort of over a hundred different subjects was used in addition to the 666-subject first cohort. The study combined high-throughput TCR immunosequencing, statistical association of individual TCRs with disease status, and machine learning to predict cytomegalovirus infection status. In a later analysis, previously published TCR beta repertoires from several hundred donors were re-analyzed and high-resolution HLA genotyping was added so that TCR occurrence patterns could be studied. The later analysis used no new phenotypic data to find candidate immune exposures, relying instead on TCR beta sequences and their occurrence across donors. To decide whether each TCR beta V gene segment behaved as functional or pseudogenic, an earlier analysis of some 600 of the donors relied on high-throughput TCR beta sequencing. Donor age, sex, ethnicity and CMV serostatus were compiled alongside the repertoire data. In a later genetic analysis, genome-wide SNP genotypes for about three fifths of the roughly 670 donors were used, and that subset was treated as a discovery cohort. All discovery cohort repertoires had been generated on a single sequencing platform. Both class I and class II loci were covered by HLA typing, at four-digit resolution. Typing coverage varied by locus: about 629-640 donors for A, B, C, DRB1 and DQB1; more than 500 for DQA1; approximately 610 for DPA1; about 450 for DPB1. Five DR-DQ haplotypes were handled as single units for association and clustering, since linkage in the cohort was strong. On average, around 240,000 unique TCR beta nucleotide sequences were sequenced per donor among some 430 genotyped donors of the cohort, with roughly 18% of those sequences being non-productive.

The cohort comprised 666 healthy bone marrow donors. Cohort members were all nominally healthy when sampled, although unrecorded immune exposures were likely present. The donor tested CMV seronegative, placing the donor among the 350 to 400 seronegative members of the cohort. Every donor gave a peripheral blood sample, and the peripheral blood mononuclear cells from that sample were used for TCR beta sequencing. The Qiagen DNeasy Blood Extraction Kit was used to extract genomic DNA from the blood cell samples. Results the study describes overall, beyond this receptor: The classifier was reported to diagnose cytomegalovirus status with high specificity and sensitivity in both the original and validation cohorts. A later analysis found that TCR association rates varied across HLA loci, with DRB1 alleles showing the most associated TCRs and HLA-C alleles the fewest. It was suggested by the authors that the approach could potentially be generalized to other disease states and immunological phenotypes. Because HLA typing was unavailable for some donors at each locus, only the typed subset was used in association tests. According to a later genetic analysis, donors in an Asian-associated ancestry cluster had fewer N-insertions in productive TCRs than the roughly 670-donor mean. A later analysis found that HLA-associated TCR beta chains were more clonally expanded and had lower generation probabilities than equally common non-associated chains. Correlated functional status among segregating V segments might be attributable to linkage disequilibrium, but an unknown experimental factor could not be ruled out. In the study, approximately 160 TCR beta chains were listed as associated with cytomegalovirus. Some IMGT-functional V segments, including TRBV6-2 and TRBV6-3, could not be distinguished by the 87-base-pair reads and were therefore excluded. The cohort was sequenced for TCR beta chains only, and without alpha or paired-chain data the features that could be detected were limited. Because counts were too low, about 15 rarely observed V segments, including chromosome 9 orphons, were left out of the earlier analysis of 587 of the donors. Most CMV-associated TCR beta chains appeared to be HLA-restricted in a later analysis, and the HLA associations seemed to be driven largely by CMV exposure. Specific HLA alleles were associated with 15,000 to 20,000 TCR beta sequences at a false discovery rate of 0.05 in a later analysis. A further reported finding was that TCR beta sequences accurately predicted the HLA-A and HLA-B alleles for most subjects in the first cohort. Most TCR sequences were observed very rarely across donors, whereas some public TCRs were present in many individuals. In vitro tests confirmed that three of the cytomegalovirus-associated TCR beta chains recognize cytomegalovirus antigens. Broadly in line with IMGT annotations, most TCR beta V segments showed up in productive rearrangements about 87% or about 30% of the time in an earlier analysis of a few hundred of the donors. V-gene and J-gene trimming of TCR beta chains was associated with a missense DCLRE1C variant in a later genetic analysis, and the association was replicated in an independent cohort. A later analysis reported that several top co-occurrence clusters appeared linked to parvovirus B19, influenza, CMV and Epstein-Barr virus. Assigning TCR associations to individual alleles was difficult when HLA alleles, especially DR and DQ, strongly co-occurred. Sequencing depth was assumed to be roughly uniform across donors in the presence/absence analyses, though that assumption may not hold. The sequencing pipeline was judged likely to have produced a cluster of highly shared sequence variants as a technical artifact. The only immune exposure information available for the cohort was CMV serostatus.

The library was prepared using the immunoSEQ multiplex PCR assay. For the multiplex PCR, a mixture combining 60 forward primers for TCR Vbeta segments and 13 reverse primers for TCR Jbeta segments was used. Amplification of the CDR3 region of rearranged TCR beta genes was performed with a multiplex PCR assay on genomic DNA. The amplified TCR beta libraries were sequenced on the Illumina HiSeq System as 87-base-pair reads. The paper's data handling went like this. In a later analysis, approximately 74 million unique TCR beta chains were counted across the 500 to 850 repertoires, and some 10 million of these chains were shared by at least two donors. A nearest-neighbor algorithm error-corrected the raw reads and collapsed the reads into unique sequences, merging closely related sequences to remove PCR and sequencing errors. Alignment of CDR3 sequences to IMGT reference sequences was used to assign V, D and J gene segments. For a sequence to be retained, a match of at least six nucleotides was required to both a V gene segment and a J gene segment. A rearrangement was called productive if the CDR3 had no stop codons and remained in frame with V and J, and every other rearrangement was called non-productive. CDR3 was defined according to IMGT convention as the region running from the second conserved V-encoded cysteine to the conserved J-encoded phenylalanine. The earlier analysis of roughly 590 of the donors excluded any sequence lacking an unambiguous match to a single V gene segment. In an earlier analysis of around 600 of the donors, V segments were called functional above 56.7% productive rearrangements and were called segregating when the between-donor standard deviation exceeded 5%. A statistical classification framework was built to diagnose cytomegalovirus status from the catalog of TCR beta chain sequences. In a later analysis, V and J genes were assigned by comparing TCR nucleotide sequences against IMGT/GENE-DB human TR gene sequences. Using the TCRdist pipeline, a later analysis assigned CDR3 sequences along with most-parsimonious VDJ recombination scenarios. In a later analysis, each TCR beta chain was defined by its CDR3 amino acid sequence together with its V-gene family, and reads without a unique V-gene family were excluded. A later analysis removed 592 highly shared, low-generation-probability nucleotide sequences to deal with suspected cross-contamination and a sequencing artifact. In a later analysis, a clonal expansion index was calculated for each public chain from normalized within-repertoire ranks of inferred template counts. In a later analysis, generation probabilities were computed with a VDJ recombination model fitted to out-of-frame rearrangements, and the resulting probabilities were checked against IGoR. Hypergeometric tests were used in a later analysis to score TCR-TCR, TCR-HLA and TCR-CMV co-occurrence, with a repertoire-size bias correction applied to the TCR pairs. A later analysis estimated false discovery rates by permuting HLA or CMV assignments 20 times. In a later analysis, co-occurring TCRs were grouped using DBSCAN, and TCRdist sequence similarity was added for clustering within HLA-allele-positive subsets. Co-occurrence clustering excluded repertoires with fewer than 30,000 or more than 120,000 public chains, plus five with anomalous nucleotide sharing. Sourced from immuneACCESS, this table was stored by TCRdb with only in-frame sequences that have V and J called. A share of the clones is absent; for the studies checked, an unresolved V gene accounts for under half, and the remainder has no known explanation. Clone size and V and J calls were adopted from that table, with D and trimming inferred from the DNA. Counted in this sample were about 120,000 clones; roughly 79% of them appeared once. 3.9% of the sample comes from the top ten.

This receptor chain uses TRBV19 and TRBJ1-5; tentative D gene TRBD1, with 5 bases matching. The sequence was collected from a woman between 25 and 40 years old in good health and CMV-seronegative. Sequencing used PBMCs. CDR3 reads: CASSSTVNQPQHF. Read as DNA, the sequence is TGTGCCAGTAGTTCGACAGTTAATCAGCCCCAGCATTTT.